This T cell receptor (beta chain) was documented in a study of human T cells and chemical hapten exposure. Across the whole study: There were weekly diphenylcyclopropenone doses to the scalp for patients throughout the roughly 23-week study.

One entry per CDR3 protein results from TCRdb running MiXCR on the RACE reads. The sample yields more than 150,000 distinct CDR3 sequences, 25% to 30% seen once. Germline trimming cut 7 bases from V and 2 bases from J; bases unmatched to any gene: 5. The CDR3 is 13 amino acids. Germline CDR1 is SQVTM and CDR2 is ANQGSEA. In regard to this clonotype: The antigen is unknown.

The time point is: pre-sensitization, week 0. Specified treatment: therapeutic diphenylcyclopropenone sensitization with weekly scalp DPC. Regarding the study as a whole: Once DPC sensitization occurred, TCRs above 1 in 1000 frequency showed no change.

The J gene is TRBJ2-3, the V gene TRBV29-1, with TRBD1 matching over 8 bases. This TCR came from a woman younger than 45 with alopecia areata. Some clones in this sample may be carry-over from other donors' samples. The sample was whole blood, taken in connection with sensitization to the hapten diphenylcyclopropenone (DPC). This chain's CDR3 is CSAATGVTDTQYF. In DNA, the CDR3 is TGCAGCGCCGCGACAGGGGTCACAGATACGCAGTATTTT.